The rows below give T cell receptor beta chains drawn from one sample of a study of graft-versus-host responses after intestinal transplantation. Generated by immunoSEQ multiplex PCR, the TCRdb table keeps only in-frame clones and is missing some. The sample consists of about 8,000 clones, approximately 74% of them appearing once. Sample: ileum tissue, taken 494 days after intestinal transplant. These receptors all stem from a human patient who received an intestinal transplant, so some T cells may come from the graft donor. Each CDR3 is given with its conserved first and last residue. The D gene is left open where the match is weak. The size field is filled for only some rows; it gives once, few, many or a size class.

13	-	TRBD1	TRBJ2-7	TRBV6-1	TGTGCCACCAACAGGGGGCCCTTCTACGAGCAGTACTTC	CATNRGPFYEQYF
13	-	TRBD2	TRBJ2-1	TRBV29-1	TGCAGCGCCGGAGGACTAGCGGGAGTAGAGCAGTTCTTC	CSAGGLAGVEQFF
15	-	-	TRBJ1-2	TRBV19	TGTGCCAGTGGTATGACACCTTCGGCCCCCTACGGCTACACCTTC	CASGMTPSAPYGYTF
15	-	-	TRBJ1-6	TRBV11-2	TGTGCCAGCAGCTTAGGAGGGACACTGAATTCACCCCTCCACTTT	CASSLGGTLNSPLHF
13	few	-	TRBJ1-4	TRBV6-1	TGTGCCAGCAGCCCCAACATGAATGAAAAACTGTTTTTT	CASSPNMNEKLFF
16	-	-	TRBJ2-6	TRBV2	TGTGCCAGCACGTCCAGGGCCGTCTCTGGGGCCAACGTCCTGACTTTC	CASTSRAVSGANVLTF
14	-	TRBD2	TRBJ2-7	TRBV5-1	TGCGCCAGCCGTGGGGCGGGAGAGGAGTACGAGCAGTACTTC	CASRGAGEEYEQYF
16	-	TRBD2	TRBJ2-3	TRBV4-1	TGCGCCAGCAGCCAAGCTGGGCTAGCGGGGACAGATACGCAGTATTTT	CASSQAGLAGTDTQYF
11	-	-	TRBJ2-1	TRBV20-1	TGCAGTGCTAAACCGGGACGAGAGCAGTTCTTC	CSAKPGREQFF
16	-	TRBD1	TRBJ2-3	TRBV11-3	TGTGCCAGCTCCTCCGGGACAGTTAGGACCACAGATACGCAGTATTTT	CASSSGTVRTTDTQYF
13	-	TRBD2	TRBJ2-1	TRBV10-1	TGCGCCAGCAGTAAAGCGGGAGCGGTTGAGCAGTTCTTC	CASSKAGAVEQFF
16	-	-	TRBJ2-7	TRBV5-4	TGTGCCAGCAGCTCTAGTCTGGGAGGTGGGAGCTACGAGCAGTACTTC	CASSSSLGGGSYEQYF
13	-	-	TRBJ2-7	TRBV6-1	TGTGCCATCTTGGCCCCGCTAGTGAACGAGCAGTACTTC	CAILAPLVNEQYF
15	medium-sized	-	TRBJ2-6	TRBV11-3	TGTGCCAGCAGCATCGGGGAACCGGGGGCCAACGTCCTGACTTTC	CASSIGEPGANVLTF
14	-	TRBD2	TRBJ2-3	TRBV6-4	TGTGCCAGCAGTCTAGCGGGGAACGCAGATACGCAGTATTTT	CASSLAGNADTQYF
17	-	TRBD2	TRBJ2-2	TRBV6-4	TGTGCCAGCAGTGACTCTTGGGCTAGCGGGGACACCGGGGAGCTGTTTTTT	CASSDSWASGDTGELFF
17	-	-	TRBJ1-5	TRBV7-8	TGTGCCAGCAGCCCGCTATCGACAGGAACCAGCAATCAGCCCCAGCATTTT	CASSPLSTGTSNQPQHF
13	-	-	TRBJ2-7	TRBV10-2	TGCGCCAGCAGTGGGGTTCGGTCCTACGAGCAGTACTTC	CASSGVRSYEQYF
14	-	-	TRBJ2-7	TRBV11-3	TGTGCCAGCAGCTTAGGGACACTCTCCTACGAGCAGTACTTC	CASSLGTLSYEQYF
16	-	TRBD2	TRBJ2-7	TRBV11-2	TGTGCCAGCAGCTCCCTCTTCCGGGGGGGCGTCCACGAGCAGTACTTC	CASSSLFRGGVHEQYF
14	few	-	TRBJ2-5	TRBV6-1	TGTGCCAGCAGTGGATACAGGATTCTAGAGACCCAGTACTTC	CASSGYRILETQYF
19	-	TRBD1	TRBJ1-3	TRBV10-2	TGCGCCAGCAGGATCTCCGGGGGTCCGGGGACAGACATTTCGAACACCATATATTTT	CASRISGGPGTDISNTIYF
16	-	TRBD2	TRBJ2-7	TRBV4-2	TGTGCCAGCAGCCAGGGTAGCGGGGCGGCCTCCTACGAGCAGTACTTC	CASSQGSGAASYEQYF
14	-	-	TRBJ2-3	TRBV7-6	TGTGCCAGCAGCTTAGATACAAGCACAGATACGCAGTATTTT	CASSLDTSTDTQYF
16	-	TRBD1	TRBJ2-7	TRBV5-1	TGCGCCAGCAGCTTGGGACAGGGACCTCAATCCTACGAGCAATACTTC	CASSLGQGPQSYEQYF
15	-	-	TRBJ1-2	TRBV6-6	TGTGCCAGCAGTTACCTGGACGGGCGCGACTATGGCTACACCTTC	CASSYLDGRDYGYTF
14	-	-	TRBJ2-1	TRBV10-2	TGCGCCAGCAGCTATACCGTAGCTGTAAATGAGCAGTTCTTC	CASSYTVAVNEQFF
16	-	TRBD2	TRBJ2-3	TRBV10-2	TGCGCCAGCATTTCCGCTCTAGCGGGGGGGGGAGATACGCAGTATTTT	CASISALAGGGDTQYF
13	-	-	TRBJ1-2	TRBV6-1	TGTGCCAGCAGGGGGGCAGGCAGGTACGGCTACACCTTC	CASRGAGRYGYTF
14	-	-	TRBJ1-1	TRBV11-2	TGTGCCAGCAGCGTCGGGTTGGCGAACACTGAAGCTTTCTTT	CASSVGLANTEAFF
15	-	-	TRBJ2-7	TRBV21-1	TGTGCCAGCAGCAAGGCGGCCGGGACCCCCTACGAGCAGTACTTC	CASSKAAGTPYEQYF
13	medium-sized	-	TRBJ1-4	TRBV29-1	TGCAGCGTTGCGGCGGCGTTGAGTGAAAAACTGTTTTTT	CSVAAALSEKLFF
13	-	TRBD1	TRBJ2-7	TRBV30	TGTGCCTGGAGTACGGACAGGGGGAGGGAGCAGTACTTC	CAWSTDRGREQYF
13	-	-	TRBJ2-7	TRBV5-1	TGCGCCAGCAGCTTGGCACGGGGCTACGAGCAGTACTTC	CASSLARGYEQYF
13	once	TRBD1	TRBJ2-3	TRBV18	TGTGCCAGCTTTGGGACAGCCACAGATACGCAGTATTTT	CASFGTATDTQYF
14	-	-	TRBJ1-4	TRBV5-1	TGCGCCAGCAGCATGGCAGGAACTAATGAAAAACTGTTTTTT	CASSMAGTNEKLFF
14	-	-	TRBJ1-5	TRBV4-1	TGCGCCAGCAGCCCGCTCCAGGGGAATCAGCCCCAGCATTTT	CASSPLQGNQPQHF
14	-	-	TRBJ1-1	TRBV5-1	TGCGCCAGCAGACCGGGACCCACGAACACTGAAGCTTTCTTT	CASRPGPTNTEAFF
14	-	-	TRBJ2-1	TRBV14	TGTGCCAGCAGCCAAGTTTCCACCTACAATGAGCAGTTCTTC	CASSQVSTYNEQFF
15	-	-	TRBJ2-2	TRBV21-1	TGTGCCAGCAGCAAAGGACTAGCGGAGACCGGGGAGCTGTTTTTT	CASSKGLAETGELFF
17	-	-	TRBJ1-6	TRBV5-1	TGCGCCAGCAGCTCTGGGAGCGGGAACGCCTATAATTCACCCCTCCACTTT	CASSSGSGNAYNSPLHF
15	-	-	TRBJ1-2	TRBV11-2	TGTGCCAGCAGCCCAACCCGTCAATCCGGGGTCTCCTACACCTTC	CASSPTRQSGVSYTF
14	-	TRBD1	TRBJ2-7	TRBV19	TGTGCCAGTAGTACGGGACAGGGATTCGCCGAGCAGTACTTC	CASSTGQGFAEQYF
18	-	TRBD2	TRBJ2-1	TRBV5-1	TGCGCCAGCAACATTGGGGCTAGCGGGAGGTTTGCCTACAATGAGCAGTTCTTC	CASNIGASGRFAYNEQFF
16	few	-	TRBJ2-7	TRBV28	TGTGCCAGCAGGGGGGTTAGGGGGACCAACTCCTACGAGCAGTACTTC	CASRGVRGTNSYEQYF
15	-	-	TRBJ2-1	TRBV7-3	TGTGCCAGCAGCTTAGGGCCAGGGGGGTACAATGAGCAGTTCTTC	CASSLGPGGYNEQFF
14	-	TRBD2	TRBJ2-7	TRBV6-6	TGTGCCAGCAGTTACGAGGCGGGGGGCTACGAGCAGTACTTC	CASSYEAGGYEQYF
14	few	-	TRBJ1-3	TRBV6-5	TGTGCCAGCAGAAGCCGGGGATCTGGAAACACCATATATTTT	CASRSRGSGNTIYF
14	few	TRBD1	TRBJ1-1	TRBV5-1	TGCGCCAGCAGCCTAAATCTACAGGGGCAGGAAGCTTTCTTT	CASSLNLQGQEAFF
17	once	-	TRBJ2-7	TRBV7-9	TGTGCCAGCAGCTTAGCAAGGAACAGAAGGGCCTCCTACGAGCAGTACTTC	CASSLARNRRASYEQYF
13	-	-	TRBJ1-1	TRBV18	TGTGCCAGCTCACCATCGGGGATGGCTGAAGCTTTCTTT	CASSPSGMAEAFF
17	-	TRBD2	TRBJ2-2	TRBV9	TGTGCCAGCAGCAAAGAAGGGAGGGCTTCGAACACCGGGGAGCTGTTTTTT	CASSKEGRASNTGELFF
10	-	TRBD1	TRBJ1-1	TRBV29-1	TGCAGCGTTGGGACAGGGGAAGCTTTCTTT	CSVGTGEAFF
13	-	-	TRBJ1-1	TRBV5-1	TGCGCCAGCAGCTTGGCCCCGGACACTGAAGCTTTCTTT	CASSLAPDTEAFF
15	-	TRBD2	TRBJ2-1	TRBV7-3	TGTGCCAGCAGCCCTAGCGGGAACTCCTACAATGAGCAGTTCTTC	CASSPSGNSYNEQFF
17	-	TRBD2	TRBJ2-1	TRBV18	TGTGCCAGCTCATCACAAGGACTAGCGGCAGTCTACAATGAGCAGTTCTTC	CASSSQGLAAVYNEQFF
11	-	TRBD2	TRBJ2-4	TRBV27	TGTGCCAGCAACCTAGCGGGACGCCAGTACTTC	CASNLAGRQYF